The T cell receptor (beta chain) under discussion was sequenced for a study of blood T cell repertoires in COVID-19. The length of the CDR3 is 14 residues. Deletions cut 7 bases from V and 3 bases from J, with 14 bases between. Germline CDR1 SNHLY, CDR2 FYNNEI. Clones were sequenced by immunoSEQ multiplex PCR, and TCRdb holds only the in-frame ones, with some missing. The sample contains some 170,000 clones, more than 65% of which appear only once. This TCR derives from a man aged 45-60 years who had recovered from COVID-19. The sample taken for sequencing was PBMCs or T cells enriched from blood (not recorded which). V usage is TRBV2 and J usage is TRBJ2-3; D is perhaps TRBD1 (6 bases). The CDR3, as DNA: TGTGCCAGCATTCTACAGGGAAGAACAGATACGCAGTATTTT. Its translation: CASILQGRTDTQYF.